The source of this TCR beta chain is a study of tumor and adjacent non-tumor tissue in lung cancer. Study-wide context: There were 11 to 12 adenocarcinoma, 2 squamous cell carcinoma and 1 small cell lung cancer cases.

The trim removed 4 bases at V and 5 bases at J, leaving 10 bases unmatched. This CDR3 has 15 residues. As concerns this clonotype: The antigen is not known.

Findings and limits, study-wide: Higher tumor TCR diversity was associated with shorter survival.

Three rounds of nested PCR, following a modified ARM-PCR protocol, produced the TCRbeta library. TCRdb redid the calling of the multiplex PCR reads with MiXCR, one entry per CDR3 protein. The sample includes roughly 140,000 distinct CDR3 sequences, approximately 70% of them seen just once. This sample's RNA came from whole unsorted tissue. The TCR originated in a man aged 60-69 years with small cell lung cancer. The chain carries TRBV12-3 or TRBV12-4 and TRBJ2-5, with TRBD2 matching 7 bases. Material: lung tumor tissue. The CDR3 bases are TGTGCCAGCAGTTCGGGCGGGAGAGGCCGGGAGACCCAGTACTTC. Protein: CASSSGGRGRETQYF.